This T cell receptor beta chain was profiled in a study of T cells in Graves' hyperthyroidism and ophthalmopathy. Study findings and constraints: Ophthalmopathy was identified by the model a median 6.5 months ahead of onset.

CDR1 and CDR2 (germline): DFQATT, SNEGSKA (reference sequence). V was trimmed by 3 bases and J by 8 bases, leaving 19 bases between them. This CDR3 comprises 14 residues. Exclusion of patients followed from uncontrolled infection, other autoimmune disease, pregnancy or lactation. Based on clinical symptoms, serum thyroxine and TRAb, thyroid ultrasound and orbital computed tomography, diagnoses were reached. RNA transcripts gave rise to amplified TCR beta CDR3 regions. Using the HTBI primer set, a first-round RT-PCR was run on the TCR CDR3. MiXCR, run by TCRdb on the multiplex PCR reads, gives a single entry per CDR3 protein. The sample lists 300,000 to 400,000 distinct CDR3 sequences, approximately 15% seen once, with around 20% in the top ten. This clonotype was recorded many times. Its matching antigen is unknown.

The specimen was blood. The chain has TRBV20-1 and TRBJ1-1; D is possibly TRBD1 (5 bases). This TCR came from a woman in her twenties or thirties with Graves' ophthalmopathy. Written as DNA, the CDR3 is TGCAGTGCTAGCGCACCGACCATGACAGTCGAAGCTTTCTTT. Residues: CSASAPTMTVEAFF.